This is a list of T cell receptor beta chains from one sample in a study of memory B cells and T cells in multiple sclerosis. Method: immunoSEQ multiplex PCR; TCRdb's copy keeps in-frame clones and lacks some. Here the sample spans 11,000 or so clones, 84% being singletons. For these receptors, no antigen is known. The sample consisted of PBMCs from blood kept in culture. Receptors originate from a human donor with multiple sclerosis. Both conserved end residues are part of each CDR3. Fields, in order: D gene, clone size, J gene, V gene, CDR3 DNA, CDR3 protein. The D gene is left open where the match is weak. Clone size appears in some rows only: once, few, many, or a class for an expanded clone.

D gene: NA
clone size: once
J gene: TRBJ2-7
V gene: TRBV7-9
CDR3 DNA: TGTGCCAGCAGCTCGAACAGGGCAGGGATGCGGCACGAGCAGTACTTC
CDR3 protein: CASSSNRAGMRHEQYF

D gene: NA
clone size: NA
J gene: TRBJ1-5
V gene: TRBV5-8
CDR3 DNA: TGTGCCAGTCAAAGGTTAGTTAGCAATCAGCCCCAGCATTTT
CDR3 protein: CASQRLVSNQPQHF

D gene: TRBD1
clone size: NA
J gene: TRBJ2-7
V gene: TRBV6-5
CDR3 DNA: TGTGCCAGCAGTTCAACCGGGACAGGAGGCGAGCAGTACTTC
CDR3 protein: CASSSTGTGGEQYF

D gene: NA
clone size: NA
J gene: TRBJ2-2
V gene: TRBV9
CDR3 DNA: TGTGCCAGCAGTGACTCAGGGGATCGTCACACCGGGGAGCTGTTTTTT
CDR3 protein: CASSDSGDRHTGELFF

D gene: NA
clone size: NA
J gene: TRBJ1-6
V gene: TRBV15
CDR3 DNA: TGTGCCACCAGCAGAGATGGAACTGGGTTGTCACCCCTCCACTTT
CDR3 protein: CATSRDGTGLSPLHF

D gene: NA
clone size: NA
J gene: TRBJ2-7
V gene: TRBV5-4
CDR3 DNA: TGTGCCAGCAGCCCCCACGGGCCAACAGACGACGAGCAGTACTTC
CDR3 protein: CASSPHGPTDDEQYF

D gene: NA
clone size: NA
J gene: TRBJ2-2
V gene: TRBV9
CDR3 DNA: TGTGCCAGCAACGGCGGCAGAAACACCGGGGAGCTGTTTTTT
CDR3 protein: CASNGGRNTGELFF

D gene: NA
clone size: NA
J gene: TRBJ2-1
V gene: TRBV11-2
CDR3 DNA: TGTGCCAGCAGCCCCGGGGTAAGGACAGCGGATACCAATGAGCAGTTCTTC
CDR3 protein: CASSPGVRTADTNEQFF

D gene: TRBD2
clone size: NA
J gene: TRBJ2-1
V gene: TRBV7-8
CDR3 DNA: TGTGCCAGCAGCTCCACTAGCGCTATTTACAATGAGCAGTTCTTC
CDR3 protein: CASSSTSAIYNEQFF

D gene: TRBD2
clone size: NA
J gene: TRBJ2-5
V gene: TRBV7-7
CDR3 DNA: TGTGCTAGCAGCGGGACCTTGCAAGGGGAGACCCAGTACTTC
CDR3 protein: CASSGTLQGETQYF

D gene: TRBD2
clone size: few
J gene: TRBJ2-7
V gene: TRBV7-2
CDR3 DNA: TGTGCCAGCAGCTTAAGACTAGCGGGAGCTGGTGAGCAGTACTTC
CDR3 protein: CASSLRLAGAGEQYF

D gene: NA
clone size: NA
J gene: TRBJ1-4
V gene: TRBV29-1
CDR3 DNA: TGCAGCGTTCAGACAGGAAGCGCAACTAATGAAAAACTGTTTTTT
CDR3 protein: CSVQTGSATNEKLFF

D gene: TRBD2
clone size: NA
J gene: TRBJ2-7
V gene: TRBV11-1
CDR3 DNA: TGTGCCAGCAGCTTCGGGACTAGCGGGAGTTACGAGCAGTACTTC
CDR3 protein: CASSFGTSGSYEQYF

D gene: TRBD1
clone size: NA
J gene: TRBJ2-5
V gene: TRBV19
CDR3 DNA: TGTGCCAGTAGTATTAACAGGGGGGAGACCCAGTACTTC
CDR3 protein: CASSINRGETQYF

D gene: NA
clone size: NA
J gene: TRBJ2-1
V gene: TRBV6-5
CDR3 DNA: TGTGCCAGCAGCGCTTCGTCTTTTGAGCAGTTCTTC
CDR3 protein: CASSASSFEQFF

D gene: TRBD2
clone size: NA
J gene: TRBJ2-1
V gene: TRBV28
CDR3 DNA: TGTGCCAGCAGTTTAACGGCGGGAGCTTGGAATGAGCAGTTCTTC
CDR3 protein: CASSLTAGAWNEQFF

D gene: NA
clone size: NA
J gene: TRBJ2-1
V gene: TRBV2
CDR3 DNA: TGTGCCAGCAGTGATTCGGCAGTTAGCTCCTACAATGAGCAGTTCTTC
CDR3 protein: CASSDSAVSSYNEQFF

D gene: NA
clone size: NA
J gene: TRBJ2-3
V gene: TRBV7-2
CDR3 DNA: TGTGCCAGCAGCTTAGGACAGCCTCGGGGCACAGATACGCAGTATTTT
CDR3 protein: CASSLGQPRGTDTQYF

D gene: NA
clone size: NA
J gene: TRBJ1-1
V gene: TRBV25-1
CDR3 DNA: TGTGCCAGCAGTGAATCCCGGCACACTGAAGCTTTCTTT
CDR3 protein: CASSESRHTEAFF

D gene: NA
clone size: NA
J gene: TRBJ1-1
V gene: TRBV10-2
CDR3 DNA: TGCGCCAGCAGTGACAGGGGAAACACTGAAGCTTTCTTT
CDR3 protein: CASSDRGNTEAFF

D gene: TRBD1
clone size: NA
J gene: TRBJ1-3
V gene: TRBV30
CDR3 DNA: TGTGCCGGACGGGACAGCAGCTCTGGAAACACCATATATTTT
CDR3 protein: CAGRDSSSGNTIYF

D gene: NA
clone size: NA
J gene: TRBJ1-1
V gene: TRBV10-3
CDR3 DNA: TGTGCCATCAGTGAAGGGCAGGTCTTCACTGAAGCTTTCTTT
CDR3 protein: CAISEGQVFTEAFF

D gene: NA
clone size: once
J gene: TRBJ1-1
V gene: TRBV28
CDR3 DNA: TGTGCCAGCAGGGGGCCCAACACTGAAGCTTTCTTT
CDR3 protein: CASRGPNTEAFF

D gene: NA
clone size: NA
J gene: TRBJ2-7
V gene: TRBV6-1
CDR3 DNA: TGTGCCAGCACTTTCGACCAGGGCAGCTCCTACGAGCAGTACTTC
CDR3 protein: CASTFDQGSSYEQYF

D gene: NA
clone size: NA
J gene: TRBJ2-7
V gene: TRBV2
CDR3 DNA: TGTGCCAGCAGGAACCGGGACCACTCCTACGAGCAGTACTTC
CDR3 protein: CASRNRDHSYEQYF

D gene: TRBD2
clone size: NA
J gene: TRBJ2-1
V gene: TRBV5-1
CDR3 DNA: TGCGCCAGCAGCTTGGGGGGACTAGCGGACTACAATGAGCAGTTCTTC
CDR3 protein: CASSLGGLADYNEQFF

D gene: NA
clone size: NA
J gene: TRBJ1-3
V gene: TRBV11-2
CDR3 DNA: TGTGCCAGCAGCCTCCTGGGCACCATATATTTT
CDR3 protein: CASSLLGTIYF

D gene: NA
clone size: NA
J gene: TRBJ1-1
V gene: TRBV5-1
CDR3 DNA: TGCGCCAGCAGCTTGGTAGCAGGAATGAACACTGAAGCTTTCTTT
CDR3 protein: CASSLVAGMNTEAFF

D gene: TRBD2
clone size: NA
J gene: TRBJ2-3
V gene: TRBV6-5
CDR3 DNA: TGTGCCAGCAGTTACTGGCGGGGGGGACCAGATACGCAGTATTTT
CDR3 protein: CASSYWRGGPDTQYF

D gene: NA
clone size: NA
J gene: TRBJ1-1
V gene: TRBV19
CDR3 DNA: TGTGCCAGTAGCGAAGACCTGTGGGCTGAAGCTTTCTTT
CDR3 protein: CASSEDLWAEAFF

D gene: NA
clone size: NA
J gene: TRBJ2-2
V gene: TRBV7-8
CDR3 DNA: TGTGCCAGCAGCTCTGGGACGGACACCGGGGAGCTGTTTTTT
CDR3 protein: CASSSGTDTGELFF

D gene: NA
clone size: once
J gene: TRBJ2-1
V gene: TRBV28
CDR3 DNA: TGTGCCAGCTCCTTACCCGGGATATACAATGAGCAGTTCTTC
CDR3 protein: CASSLPGIYNEQFF

D gene: NA
clone size: NA
J gene: TRBJ2-3
V gene: TRBV9
CDR3 DNA: TGTGCCAGCAGCGTAGTAGGAGATACGCAGTATTTT
CDR3 protein: CASSVVGDTQYF

D gene: NA
clone size: NA
J gene: TRBJ1-1
V gene: TRBV4-1
CDR3 DNA: TGCGCCAGCATGGGCCCCCTTCTGAACACTGAAGCTTTCTTT
CDR3 protein: CASMGPLLNTEAFF